One T cell receptor beta chain is described in this entry. Its specificity is unknown. The sample comes from a study of T-cell memory formation after mild COVID-19. The germline V and J ends were trimmed by 5 bases and 9 bases, with 17 bases remaining between them. Germline values: CDR1 DFQATT, CDR2 SNEGSKA (reference sequence). This CDR3 spans 13 amino acids. A 5'RACE reaction primed in the constant segment made cDNA libraries of TCR alpha and TCR beta, and these carried sample barcodes and UMIs. TCRdb redid the calling of the 5' RACE reads with MiXCR, one entry per CDR3 protein. This table has hundreds of thousands of distinct CDR3 sequences, 15% to 20% appearing once. Study results and caveats: Memory sampled before infection contained some responding clones, suggesting cross-reactive memory joined.

Sequenced sample: PBMCs or a T cell subset sorted from them (not recorded which). The chain employs TRBV20-1 and TRBJ2-1; D might be TRBD1 (6 bases). The TCR comes from an adult woman who had mild COVID-19 (a few samples of this study predate the infection). Cell type and time point are not known. DNA of the CDR3: TGCAGTGCTGGCTGGGACACTAACAGTGAGCAGTTCTTC. This encodes CSAGWDTNSEQFF.